This TCR beta chain was found in a study of neurological immune-mediated disorders. The study's findings and limits: Across subjects, expanded clones had no CDR3 amino acid sequences in common, pointing to private repertoires in all groups.

The cells used in sorted libraries, CD4+ or CD8+ T cells, numbered some 1 million. Sequencing runs each yielded over 160 million TCR-beta sequences from 15-18 subjects. TCRdb called the 5' RACE reads again in MiXCR, with one record for every CDR3 protein. The table records about 37,000 distinct CDR3 sequences, around 10% of them present only once. Per germline, CDR1 MNHEY and CDR2 SMNVEV (reference sequence). The CDR3 is made up of 14 amino acids. V lost 5 bases, J lost 2 bases, and 12 bases lay in between. This clonotype was seen at least ten times. No antigen is known for it. The V gene is TRBV27, the J gene TRBJ2-5; D ambiguous. This receptor was obtained from a woman aged 30 to 39 with HTLV-1-associated myelopathy (HAM/TSP). Sequenced input: CD4+ T cells from blood. CDR3 sequence reads: CASSLRRQQETQYF. In nucleotides, the CDR3 is TGTGCCAGCAGTCTACGTCGGCAGCAAGAGACCCAGTACTTC.